Presented here are 22 T cell receptor beta chains from one specimen sequenced in a study of blood T cell repertoires in COVID-19. Assay: immunoSEQ multiplex PCR; the TCRdb copy retains only in-frame clones and omits some. The sample has approximately 150,000 clones; approximately 90% are singletons. Sequencing used peripheral blood. These TCRs come from a man aged 50-59 years who had recovered from COVID-19.

The chain is built from TRBV5-5 and TRBJ2-2; TRBD2 aligns across 11 bases. CDR1 and CDR2 (germline): SGHKS, YYEKEE (reference sequence). The V segment lost 3 bases and the J segment 5 bases; nucleotides outside the gene matches: 6. CDR3 size: 16 residues. DNA of the CDR3: TGTGCCAGCAGCTCTGGACTAGCGGGCCCTACCGGGGAGCTGTTTTTT. Its protein product is CASSSGLAGPTGELFF. Combining the CDR3 with reference TRBV5-5 and TRBJ2-2 gives the whole variable domain DAGVTQSPTHLIKTRGQQVTLRCSPISGHKSVSWYQQVLGQGPQFIFQYYEKEERGRGNFPDRFSARQFPNYSSELNVNALLLGDSALYLCASSSGLAGPTGELFFGEGSRLTVL.

This rearrangement joins TRBV19 to TRBJ1-4; D perhaps matches TRBD1 (6 bases). Trimming removed 7 bases at V and 8 bases at J, with 17 bases between. The CDR3 loop spans 14 amino acids. Germline V gene lookup returns CDR1 LNHDA and CDR2 SQIVND (reference sequence). CDR3 DNA: TGTGCCAGTACCAAAAGGGGGTCGTGGGAAAAACTGTTTTTT. Its translation is CASTKRGSWEKLFF.

As concerns this clone: Other nucleotide sequences from this sample produce the same CDR3. This chain joins TRBV10-3 and TRBJ2-7, with 11 bases fitting TRBD2. J lost 2 bases, V lost 2 bases, and 2 bases had no gene match. Germline values: CDR1 ENHRY, CDR2 SYGVKD. The CDR3 loop spans 15 amino acids. The chain's CDR3 is CAISEGTSGAYEQYF. The CDR3 DNA reads TGTGCCATCAGTGAGGGGACTAGCGGTGCCTACGAGCAGTACTTC.

This chain joins TRBV11-2 and TRBJ2-3; D possibly corresponds to TRBD2 (6 bases). V was clipped by 1 base and J by 8 bases, with 7 bases between them. Germline V gene data show CDR1 as SGHAT and CDR2 as FQNNGV. The CDR3 extends over 12 amino acids. The CDR3 nucleotides are TGTGCCAGCAGCTTAGGAGCGGGTACGCAGTATTTT. Protein product: CASSLGAGTQYF.

This clone has a single count. The DNA for the CDR3 is TGTGCCAGCCAGGCCGGGACAGGGGGCCGAAGGCGCGAGAATGAAAAACTGTTTTTT. Translated, it gives CASQAGTGGRRRENEKLFF. V usage is TRBV28 and J usage is TRBJ1-4; 12 bases are shared with TRBD1. Germline values: CDR1 MDHEN, CDR2 SYDVKM. Losses at the gene ends were 8 bases for V and 5 bases for J; bases not matched to a gene: 18. This CDR3 contains 19 residues.

The gene calls are TRBV28 and TRBJ1-6; the match to TRBD1 covers 8 bases. J was trimmed by 8 bases and V by 6 bases; bases with no gene match: 6. Germline V CDR1 and CDR2: MDHEN, SYDVKM. The CDR3 is 14 residues long. CDR3 amino acids: CASRWTGSDSPLHF. CDR3 in DNA: TGTGCCAGCAGGTGGACAGGGTCGGATTCACCCCTCCACTTT.

CDR3 sequence: CASSPRGGTEAFF. CDR3 DNA sequence: TGTGCCAGCAGCCCTAGGGGCGGCACTGAAGCTTTCTTT. This chain connects TRBV9 to TRBJ1-1; maybe TRBD1 (5 bases). This CDR3 has 13 residues. Germline CDR1 and CDR2: SGDLS and YYNGEE. The V and J ends lost 4 bases and 4 bases respectively, with 11 bases between them.

The chain recombines TRBV7-7 with TRBJ2-5; 9 nucleotides match TRBD1. The CDR3 runs to 14 residues. Trimming took 5 bases from V and 4 from J; bases not matched to a gene: 5. Germline-derived CDR1 and CDR2 are SSHAT and FNYEAQ (reference sequence). CDR3 in amino acids: CASSPGQGRETQYF. In DNA form, the CDR3 reads TGTGCCAGCAGCCCTGGACAGGGGAGAGAGACCCAGTACTTC.

V gene TRBV23-1 combines with J gene TRBJ2-4, with D perhaps TRBD1 (5 bases). TRBV23-1 is noted as an ORF with a role that remains uncertain. This CDR3 is 18 amino acids long. Trimming pared 3 bases from V and 0 bases from J, leaving 18 bases between. The CDR3 region is CASSQQGSYLLAKNIQYF. CDR3 bases: TGCGCCAGCAGTCAGCAGGGTTCTTACCTACTAGCCAAAAACATTCAGTACTTC.

This chain links TRBV5-4 with TRBJ1-2; 7 nucleotides agree with TRBD1. The V and J ends lost 5 bases and 2 bases, in that order; junction bases with no gene match: 6. CDR1 is SGHNT and CDR2 is YYREEE in the germline V gene (reference sequence). The CDR3 length is 14 residues. The CDR3: CASSSRDSNYGYTF. CDR3 sequence (DNA): TGTGCCAGCAGTTCCCGGGACAGCAACTATGGCTACACCTTC. The entire variable domain, with the rest obtained from reference TRBV5-4 and TRBJ1-2, is as follows: ETGVTQSPTHLIKTRGQQVTLRCSSQSGHNTVSWYQQALGQGPQFIFQYYREEENGRGNFPPRFSGLQFPNYSSELNVNALELDDSALYLCASSSRDSNYGYTFGSGTRLTVV.

This chain connects TRBV19 to TRBJ1-3, with 7 bases that match TRBD1. J lost 4 bases, V lost 6 bases, and 9 bases had no gene match. The germline V gene encodes CDR1 LNHDA and CDR2 SQIVND (reference sequence). The CDR3 runs 15 residues. CDR3 sequence reads: CASSTGGGAGNTIYF. CDR3 nucleotide sequence: TGTGCCAGTAGCACCGGAGGGGGCGCGGGAAACACCATATATTTT.

The chain employs TRBV27 and TRBJ1-5, with D possibly being TRBD1 (6 bases). The CDR3 extends over 13 amino acids. V was clipped by 7 bases and J by 6 bases, with 13 bases between them. The germline CDR1 and CDR2 sequences are MNHEY and SMNVEV (reference sequence). CDR3 protein: CASTDRLGQPQHF. CDR3 sequence (DNA): TGTGCCAGCACCGACAGGTTAGGTCAGCCCCAGCATTTT.

The rearrangement joins TRBV5-5 to TRBJ2-3, with 8 bases matching TRBD2. V was clipped by 4 bases and J by 0 bases; unmatched bases: 4. CDR1 SGHKS and CDR2 YYEKEE come from the germline V gene (reference sequence). The CDR3 consists of 15 residues. The CDR3 is CASSPGGTSTDTQYF. DNA for the CDR3: TGTGCCAGCAGCCCGGGGGGGACTAGCACAGATACGCAGTATTTT.

This chain uses TRBV27 with TRBJ2-7; D is unresolved. The germline V gene encodes CDR1 MNHEY and CDR2 SMNVEV (reference sequence). V dropped 6 bases and J dropped 2 bases, with 8 bases sitting between them. The CDR3 is made up of 12 amino acids. The CDR3 sequence is CASRGSPYEQYF. DNA of the CDR3: TGTGCCAGCAGGGGCAGCCCCTACGAGCAGTACTTC.

The rearrangement uses TRBV27 and TRBJ1-1; D is uncertain. Per germline, CDR1 MNHEY and CDR2 SMNVEV (reference sequence). With 5 bases removed from V and 6 bases from J, the gap between germline ends came to 13 bases. The CDR3 runs to 13 residues. DNA of the CDR3: TGTGCCAGCAGTACCCACGCGGCCTCTGAAGCTTTCTTT. It yields the protein CASSTHAASEAFF.

This chain uses TRBV10-3 with TRBJ2-1, with D unresolved. Per the germline V gene, CDR1 is ENHRY and CDR2 is SYGVKD. The CDR3 contains 18 residues. The V end was cut by 0 bases, the J end by 9 bases, with 24 bases between. The CDR3 DNA reads TGTGCCATCAGTGAGTCAAACGCTCCGGTGCGCTCCTCTTTTGAGCAGTTCTTC. Encoded protein: CAISESNAPVRSSFEQFF.

This chain connects TRBV12-2 to TRBJ2-2; TRBD1 is the table's D call and was not checked against the DNA. TRBV12-2 represents a pseudogene. CDR3 size: 13 residues. The CDR3 reads CASRGASPGELFF. In DNA, the CDR3 is TGTGCAAGTCGCGGGGCCAGTCCCGGGGAGCTGTTTTTT.

This CDR3 is CASSLRQEEQYF. The CDR3 coding sequence is TGTGCCAGCAGCTTACGACAGGAGGAGCAGTACTTC. The gene calls are TRBV7-9 and TRBJ2-7; tentative D call: TRBD1 (6 bases). Germline V gene sequence: CDR1 SEHNR, CDR2 FQNEAQ (reference sequence). V was trimmed by 2 bases and J by 7 bases, leaving 9 bases between them. The CDR3 runs to 12 residues.

This clone was detected only once. V is TRBV27 and J is TRBJ1-1, with a possible D match to TRBD1 (6 bases). Germline V gives CDR1 MNHEY, CDR2 SMNVEV (reference sequence). V lost 3 bases, J lost 3 bases, and 11 bases lay in between. The CDR3 covers 14 residues. The CDR3 sequence is CASSFDRRDTEAFF. As DNA, the CDR3 is TGTGCCAGCAGTTTTGACAGGCGGGACACTGAAGCTTTCTTT.

The rearrangement uses TRBV6-2 or TRBV6-3 and TRBJ1-1, with 8 bases matching TRBD1. J was trimmed by 7 bases and V by 6 bases; bases with no gene match: 10. The CDR3 contains 14 residues. The V gene's germline CDR1 is MNHEY and CDR2 SVGEGT. CDR3 amino acids: CASSLGRGRNEAFF. For the CDR3, the DNA is TGTGCCAGCAGCCTCGGCAGGGGGCGAAATGAAGCTTTCTTT.

The chain is built from TRBV5-1 and TRBJ2-3; no definite D call. CDR3 length equals 15 residues. The germline V gene has CDR1 SGHRS and CDR2 YFSETQ. V was trimmed by 2 bases and J by 1 base, leaving 11 bases between them. In nucleotides, the CDR3 is TGCGCCAGCAGCTTTGGCGGCCTCGGCACAGATACGCAGTATTTT. Protein product: CASSFGGLGTDTQYF.

The CDR3 protein is CASSQRQGAYNEQFF. CDR3 coding DNA: TGTGCCAGCAGCCAGAGACAGGGGGCCTACAATGAGCAGTTCTTC. The rearrangement uses TRBV7-2 and TRBJ2-1, with TRBD1 matching 9 bases. The CDR3 has 15 residues. Unmatched junction bases numbered 4, after V lost 5 bases and J lost 2 bases. Germline V gene data show CDR1 as SGHTA and CDR2 as FQGNSA.